Listed below are T cell receptor beta chains from one sample, sequenced in a study of shared clonotypes between healthy human individuals. TCRdb's copy holds only in-frame clones and misses some; the assay was immunoSEQ multiplex PCR. There are about 1.1 million clones in the sample; approximately 78% occur only once, and approximately 0.5% lies in the top ten. Sequencing was carried out using memory CD4+ T cells from PBMCs. The receptors stem from a man aged 18 to 35 in good health. Some clones in this sample may be carry-over from other donors' samples. Each CDR3 is given with its conserved first and last residue. The D gene is left open where the match is weak. Clone size is shown for a subset of rows, as once, few, many or a class of expanded clone.

cdr3_aa,cdr3_nt,v_call,d_call,j_call,clone_size
CASGRDNQPQHF,TGTGCCAGCGGGCGGGATAATCAGCCCCAGCATTTT,TRBV5-4,NA,TRBJ1-5,NA
CASSLGGSVTTDTQYF,TGTGCCAGCAGCTTAGGAGGGTCCGTCACCACAGATACGCAGTATTTT,TRBV11-3,NA,TRBJ2-3,NA
CASSYWTSGTGTDTQYF,TGCGCCAGCAGCTACTGGACTAGCGGGACGGGGACAGATACGCAGTATTTT,TRBV5-1,TRBD2,TRBJ2-3,NA
CASSKQDDGYTF,TGTGCCAGTAGTAAACAGGATGATGGCTACACCTTC,TRBV19,NA,TRBJ1-2,NA
CASSRETTGYEQYF,TGTGCCAGCTCCCGAGAGACGACAGGCTACGAGCAGTACTTC,TRBV18,NA,TRBJ2-7,NA
CASSYAGTGAYEQYF,TGTGCCAGCAGTTACGCCGGGACAGGGGCATACGAGCAGTACTTC,TRBV6-6,TRBD1,TRBJ2-7,once
CASRPDVGATDTQYF,TGTGCCAGCAGGCCTGATGTGGGTGCCACAGATACGCAGTATTTT,TRBV6-5,NA,TRBJ2-3,NA
CASSIPGGFGYTF,TGTGCCAGTAGTATACCAGGGGGCTTTGGCTACACCTTC,TRBV19,TRBD1,TRBJ1-2,NA
CASSGSGSRADTQYF,TGTGCCAGCAGCGGTAGCGGGAGTCGGGCAGATACGCAGTATTTT,TRBV7-9,TRBD2,TRBJ2-3,NA
CASWGAGGHEQYF,TGTGCCAGTTGGGGTGCGGGAGGCCACGAGCAGTACTTC,TRBV27,TRBD2,TRBJ2-7,once
CAISEGGLSYEQYF,TGTGCCATCAGTGAAGGTGGACTGTCCTACGAGCAGTACTTC,TRBV10-3,NA,TRBJ2-7,NA
CASSRVGENIQYF,TGTGCCAGCAGCAGGGTGGGCGAAAACATTCAGTACTTC,TRBV5-5,NA,TRBJ2-4,NA
CASRVREGGYTF,TGTGCCAGCAGGGTCAGGGAGGGTGGCTACACCTTC,TRBV6-6,NA,TRBJ1-2,NA
CASSRGLSYEQYF,TGTGCCAGTAGTCGGGGACTGTCCTACGAGCAGTACTTC,TRBV19,NA,TRBJ2-7,NA
CATSSKTSNEQFF,TGTGCCACCAGCAGTAAGACTTCCAATGAGCAGTTCTTC,TRBV15,NA,TRBJ2-1,NA
CASSHTSGTGAPEQYF,TGCGCCAGCAGCCATACGTCCGGGACAGGGGCCCCCGAGCAGTACTTC,TRBV4-3,TRBD1,TRBJ2-7,NA
CASTVSFRPRDEQFF,TGTGCCAGTACAGTATCATTCAGGCCCAGGGATGAGCAGTTCTTC,TRBV19,NA,TRBJ2-1,once
CASSYPSGPNTGELFF,TGTGCCAGCAGTTATCCTAGCGGGCCGAACACCGGGGAGCTGTTTTTT,TRBV27,TRBD2,TRBJ2-2,NA
CASRSDTSSYEQYF,TGTGCCAGCCGAAGTGATACAAGCTCCTACGAGCAGTACTTC,TRBV28,NA,TRBJ2-7,NA
CAWGPTALSEAFF,TGTGCCTGGGGCCCCACGGCCCTCTCTGAAGCTTTCTTT,TRBV30,NA,TRBJ1-1,NA
CASGAAGLANHEQFF,TGTGCCAGCGGGGCCGCGGGACTAGCTAACCATGAGCAGTTCTTC,TRBV5-4,TRBD2,TRBJ2-1,NA
CASSQNKGGTDTQYF,TGTGCCAGCAGCCAAAACAAGGGGGGCACAGATACGCAGTATTTT,TRBV4-2,NA,TRBJ2-3,few
CASSRDRGSRNEQYF,TGTGCCAGCAGCCGCGACAGGGGAAGTAGAAACGAGCAGTACTTC,TRBV5-4,TRBD1,TRBJ2-7,NA
CASSGRRSSYEQYF,TGTGCCAGCAGTGGACGGAGGAGCTCCTACGAGCAGTACTTC,TRBV28,NA,TRBJ2-7,NA
CASSVTGGNTEAFF,TGTGCCAGTAGTGTGACAGGGGGGAACACTGAAGCTTTCTTT,TRBV19,TRBD1,TRBJ1-1,NA
CASSGRQGNEKLFF,TGTGCCAGCAGTGGACGACAGGGTAATGAAAAACTGTTTTTT,TRBV6-1,TRBD1,TRBJ1-4,NA
CASSLGLGQGRGAFF,TGTGCCAGCAGCTTAGGATTAGGGCAGGGTAGGGGAGCTTTCTTT,TRBV7-3,NA,TRBJ1-1,NA
CASSPRLDLRYEQYF,TGTGCCAGCAGCCCCCGACTGGATCTTCGCTACGAGCAGTACTTC,TRBV4-2,NA,TRBJ2-7,many
CASSLDLELETQYF,TGTGCCAGCAGCTTAGATCTGGAACTGGAGACCCAGTACTTC,TRBV7-9,NA,TRBJ2-5,NA
CASSQGQASLYNEQFF,TGCGCCAGCAGCCAGGGGCAGGCCTCCCTATACAATGAGCAGTTCTTC,TRBV4-1,NA,TRBJ2-1,NA
CASSAGTPGQGTQYF,TGTGCCAGCAGCGCCGGGACCCCGGGACAAGGTACGCAGTATTTT,TRBV9,NA,TRBJ2-3,NA
CASSAQTAYEQYF,TGTGCCAGCAGTGCGCAAACAGCCTACGAGCAGTACTTC,TRBV2,NA,TRBJ2-7,once
CASSGGVGTKTYEQYF,TGTGCCAGCAGCGGTGGGGTAGGGACAAAGACCTACGAGCAGTACTTC,TRBV4-2,NA,TRBJ2-7,NA
CASSLSGGGNQPQHF,TGTGCCAGCAGCTTATCAGGGGGCGGCAATCAGCCCCAGCATTTT,TRBV7-8,TRBD1,TRBJ1-5,NA
CASSMWPGGTDTQYF,TGTGCCAGTAGTATGTGGCCAGGGGGGACAGATACGCAGTATTTT,TRBV19,NA,TRBJ2-3,few
CASSLPRGAGSSTDTQYF,TGTGCCAGCAGCTTACCCCGTGGGGCGGGATCTAGCACAGATACGCAGTATTTT,TRBV7-9,NA,TRBJ2-3,NA
CASSRTGGLLDTEAFF,TGTGCCAGCAGCCGGACAGGGGGGTTACTGGACACTGAAGCTTTCTTT,TRBV5-6,TRBD1,TRBJ1-1,few
CASSFLAGTEQETQYF,TGCGCCAGCAGCTTCTTAGCGGGGACGGAGCAAGAGACCCAGTACTTC,TRBV5-1,TRBD2,TRBJ2-5,NA
CASSSQGTQETQYF,TGCGCCAGCAGCTCTCAGGGAACCCAAGAGACCCAGTACTTC,TRBV5-1,NA,TRBJ2-5,NA
CASSFGWGGVGPYF,TGTGCCAGCAGTTTTGGATGGGGTGGGGTAGGGCCGTACTTC,TRBV28,NA,TRBJ2-5,NA
CASSAAGTTHNEQFF,TGTGCCAGCAGCGCCGCCGGGACTACCCACAATGAGCAGTTCTTC,TRBV7-9,TRBD2,TRBJ2-1,few